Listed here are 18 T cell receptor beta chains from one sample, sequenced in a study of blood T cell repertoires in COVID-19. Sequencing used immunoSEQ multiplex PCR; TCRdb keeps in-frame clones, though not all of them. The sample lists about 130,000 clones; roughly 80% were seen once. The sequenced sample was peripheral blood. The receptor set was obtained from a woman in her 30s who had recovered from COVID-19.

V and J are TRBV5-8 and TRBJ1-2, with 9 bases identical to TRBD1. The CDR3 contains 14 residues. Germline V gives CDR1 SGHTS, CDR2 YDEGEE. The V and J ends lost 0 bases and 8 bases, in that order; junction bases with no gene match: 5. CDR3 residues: CASSLDGTGNGYTF. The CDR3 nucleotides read TGTGCCAGCAGCTTGGACGGGACAGGGAACGGCTACACCTTC.

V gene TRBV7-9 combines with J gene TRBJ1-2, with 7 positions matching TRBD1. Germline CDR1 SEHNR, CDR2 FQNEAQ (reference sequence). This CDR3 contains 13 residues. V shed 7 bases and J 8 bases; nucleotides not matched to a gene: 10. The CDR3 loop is CASTRGGGNGYTF. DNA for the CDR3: TGTGCCAGCACCAGGGGGGGAGGCAACGGCTACACCTTC.

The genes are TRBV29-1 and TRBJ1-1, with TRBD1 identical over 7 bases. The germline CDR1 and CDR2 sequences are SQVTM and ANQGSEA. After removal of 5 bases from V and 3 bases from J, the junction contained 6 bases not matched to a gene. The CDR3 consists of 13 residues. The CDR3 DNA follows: TGCAGCGTTAGGAGGGGGCCGGACACTGAAGCTTTCTTT. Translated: CSVRRGPDTEAFF.

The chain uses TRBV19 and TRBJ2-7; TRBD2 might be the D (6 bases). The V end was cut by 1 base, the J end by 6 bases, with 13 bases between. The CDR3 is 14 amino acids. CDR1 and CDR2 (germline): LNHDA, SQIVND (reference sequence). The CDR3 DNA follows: TGTGCCAGTAGTATAGGGGGGGTACCGACCGAGCAGTACTTC. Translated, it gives CASSIGGVPTEQYF.

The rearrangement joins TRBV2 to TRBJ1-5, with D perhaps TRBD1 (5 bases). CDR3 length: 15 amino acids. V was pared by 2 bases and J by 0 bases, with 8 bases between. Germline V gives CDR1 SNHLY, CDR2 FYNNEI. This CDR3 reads CASSERGDSNQPQHF. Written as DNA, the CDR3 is TGTGCCAGCAGTGAAAGGGGCGATAGCAATCAGCCCCAGCATTTT.

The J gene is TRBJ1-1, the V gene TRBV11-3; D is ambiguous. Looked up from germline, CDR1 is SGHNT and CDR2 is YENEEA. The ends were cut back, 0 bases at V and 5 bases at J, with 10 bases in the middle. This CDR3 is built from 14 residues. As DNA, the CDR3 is TGTGCCAGCAGCTTAGAGGGGTCGGGGACTGAAGCTTTCTTT. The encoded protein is CASSLEGSGTEAFF.

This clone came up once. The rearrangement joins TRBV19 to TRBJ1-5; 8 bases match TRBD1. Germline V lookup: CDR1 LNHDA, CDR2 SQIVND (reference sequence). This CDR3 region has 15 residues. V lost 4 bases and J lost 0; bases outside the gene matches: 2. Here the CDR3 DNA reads TGTGCCAGTAGTACGGACAGGGCTAGCAATCAGCCCCAGCATTTT. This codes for CASSTDRASNQPQHF.

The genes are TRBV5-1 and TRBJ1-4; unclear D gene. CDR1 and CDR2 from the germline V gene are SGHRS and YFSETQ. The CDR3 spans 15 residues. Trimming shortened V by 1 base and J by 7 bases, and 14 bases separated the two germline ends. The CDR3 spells CASSLTDVRGEKLFF. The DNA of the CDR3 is TGCGCCAGCAGCTTGACGGACGTTCGGGGTGAAAAACTGTTTTTT.

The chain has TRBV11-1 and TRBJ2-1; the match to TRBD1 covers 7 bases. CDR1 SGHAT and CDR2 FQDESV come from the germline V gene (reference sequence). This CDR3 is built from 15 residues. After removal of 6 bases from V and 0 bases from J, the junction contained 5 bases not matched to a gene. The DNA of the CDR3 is TGTGCCAGCAGTCGAGGGACAGACTCCTACAATGAGCAGTTCTTC. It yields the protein CASSRGTDSYNEQFF.

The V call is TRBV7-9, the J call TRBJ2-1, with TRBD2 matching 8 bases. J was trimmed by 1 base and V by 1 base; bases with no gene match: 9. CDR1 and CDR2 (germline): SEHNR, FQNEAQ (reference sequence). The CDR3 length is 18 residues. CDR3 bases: TGTGCCAGCAGCTTAGGCGGGGGGTTCTCGAATTCCTACAATGAGCAGTTCTTC. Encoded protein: CASSLGGGFSNSYNEQFF.

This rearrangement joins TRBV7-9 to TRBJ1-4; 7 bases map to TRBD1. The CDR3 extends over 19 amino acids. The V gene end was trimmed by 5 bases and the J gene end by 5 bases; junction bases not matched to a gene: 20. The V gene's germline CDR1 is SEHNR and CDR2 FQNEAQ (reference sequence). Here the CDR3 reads CASSQGGGRGSGLNEKLFF. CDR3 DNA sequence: TGTGCCAGCAGCCAAGGAGGGGGCAGGGGATCGGGGTTGAATGAAAAACTGTTTTTT.

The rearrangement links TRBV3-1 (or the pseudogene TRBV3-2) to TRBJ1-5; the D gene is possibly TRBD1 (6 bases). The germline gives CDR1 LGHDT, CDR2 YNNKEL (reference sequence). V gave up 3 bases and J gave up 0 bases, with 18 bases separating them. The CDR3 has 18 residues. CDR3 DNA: TGTGCCAGCAGCCACATCCGGGACACAAATTATAGCAATCAGCCCCAGCATTTT. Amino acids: CASSHIRDTNYSNQPQHF.

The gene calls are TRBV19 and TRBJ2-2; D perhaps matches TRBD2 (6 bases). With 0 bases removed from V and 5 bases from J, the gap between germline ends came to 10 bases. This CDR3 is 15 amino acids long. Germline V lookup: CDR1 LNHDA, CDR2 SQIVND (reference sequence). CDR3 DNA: TGTGCCAGTAGTATAGATCGCGGGGAAACCGGGGAGCTGTTTTTT. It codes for CASSIDRGETGELFF.

As DNA, the CDR3 is TGTGCCAGTAGTATAATCTATGACGGATCCGGGAGTCTCCACGAGCAGTACTTC. Protein sequence: CASSIIYDGSGSLHEQYF. The chain combines TRBV19 with TRBJ2-7; a weak D match, TRBD2 (6 bases). The CDR3 is made up of 18 amino acids. Looked up from germline, CDR1 is LNHDA and CDR2 is SQIVND (reference sequence). Trimming removed 2 bases at V and 5 bases at J, with 25 bases between.

The CDR3 loop reads CASSPGGANTGELFF. In nucleotides, the CDR3 is TGTGCCAGCAGCCCAGGGGGCGCGAACACCGGGGAGCTGTTTTTT. The chain has TRBV5-5 and TRBJ2-2; TRBD1 matches at 8 bases. With V trimmed by 4 bases and J by 0 bases, 2 bases remained unmatched. This CDR3 spans 15 amino acids. Germline V gene sequence: CDR1 SGHKS, CDR2 YYEKEE (reference sequence).

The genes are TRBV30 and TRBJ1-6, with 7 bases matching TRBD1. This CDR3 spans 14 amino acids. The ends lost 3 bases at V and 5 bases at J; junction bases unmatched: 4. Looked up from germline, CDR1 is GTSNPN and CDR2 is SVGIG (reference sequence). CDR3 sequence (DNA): TGTGCCTGGAGCGCAGGGGGGAATAATTCACCCCTCCACTTT. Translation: CAWSAGGNNSPLHF.

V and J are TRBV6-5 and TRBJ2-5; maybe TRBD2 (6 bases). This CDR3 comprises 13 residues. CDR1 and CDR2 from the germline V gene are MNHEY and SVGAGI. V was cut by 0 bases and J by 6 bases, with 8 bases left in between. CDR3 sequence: CASSYSGRQTQYF. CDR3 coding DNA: TGTGCCAGCAGTTACTCAGGGAGGCAGACCCAGTACTTC.

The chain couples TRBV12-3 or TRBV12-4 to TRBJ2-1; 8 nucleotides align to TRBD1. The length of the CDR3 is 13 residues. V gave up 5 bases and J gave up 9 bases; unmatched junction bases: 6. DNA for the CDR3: TGTGCCAGCAGTGACAGGGGCGTAGGTGAGCAGTTCTTC. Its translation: CASSDRGVGEQFF.